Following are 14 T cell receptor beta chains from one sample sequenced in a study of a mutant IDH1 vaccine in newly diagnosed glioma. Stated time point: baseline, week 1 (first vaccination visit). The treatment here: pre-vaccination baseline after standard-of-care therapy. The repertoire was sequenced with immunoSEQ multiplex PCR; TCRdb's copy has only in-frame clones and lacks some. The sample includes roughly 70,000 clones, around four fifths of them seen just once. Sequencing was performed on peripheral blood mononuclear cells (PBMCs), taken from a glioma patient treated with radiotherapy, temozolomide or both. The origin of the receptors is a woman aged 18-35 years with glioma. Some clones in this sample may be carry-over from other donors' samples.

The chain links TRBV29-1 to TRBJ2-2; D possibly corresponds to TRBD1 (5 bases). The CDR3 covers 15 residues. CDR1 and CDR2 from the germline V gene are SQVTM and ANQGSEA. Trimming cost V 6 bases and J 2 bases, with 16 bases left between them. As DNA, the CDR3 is TGCAGCGTGTTGGTCAGGGCCGTTAACACCGGGGAGCTGTTTTTT. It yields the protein CSVLVRAVNTGELFF.

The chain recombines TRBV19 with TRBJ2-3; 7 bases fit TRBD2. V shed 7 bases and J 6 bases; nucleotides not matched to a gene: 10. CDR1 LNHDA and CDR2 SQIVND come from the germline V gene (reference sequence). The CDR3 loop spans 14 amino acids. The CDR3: CASTQTSLWDTQYF. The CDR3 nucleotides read TGTGCCAGTACCCAGACTAGCCTGTGGGATACGCAGTATTTT. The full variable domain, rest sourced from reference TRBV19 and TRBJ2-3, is DGGITQSPKYLFRKEGQNVTLSCEQNLNHDAMYWYRQDPGQGLRLIYYSQIVNDFQKGDIAEGYSVSREKKESFPLTVTSAQKNPTAFYLCASTQTSLWDTQYFGPGTRLTVL.

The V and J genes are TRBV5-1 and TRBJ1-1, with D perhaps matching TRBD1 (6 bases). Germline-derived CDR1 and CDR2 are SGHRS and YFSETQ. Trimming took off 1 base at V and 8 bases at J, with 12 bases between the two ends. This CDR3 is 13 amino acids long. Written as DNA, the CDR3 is TGCGCCAGCAGCTTGTCATCCGGACAGGAAGCTTTCTTT. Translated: CASSLSSGQEAFF.

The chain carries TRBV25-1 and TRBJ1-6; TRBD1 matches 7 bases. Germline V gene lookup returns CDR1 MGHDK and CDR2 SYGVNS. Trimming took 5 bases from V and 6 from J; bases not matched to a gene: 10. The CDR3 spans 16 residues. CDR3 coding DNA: TGTGCCAGCAGTCCCTACAGGGGTCCCCGTAATTCACCCCTCCACTTT. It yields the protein CASSPYRGPRNSPLHF.

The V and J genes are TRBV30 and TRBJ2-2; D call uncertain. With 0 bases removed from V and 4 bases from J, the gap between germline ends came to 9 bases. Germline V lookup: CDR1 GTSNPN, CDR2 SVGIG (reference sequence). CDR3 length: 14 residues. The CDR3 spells CAWSVPGSTGELFF. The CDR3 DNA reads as TGTGCCTGGAGTGTACCCGGCAGCACCGGGGAGCTGTTTTTT. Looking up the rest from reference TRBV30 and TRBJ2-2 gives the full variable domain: SQTIHQWPATLVQPVGSPLSLECTVEGTSNPNLYWYRQAAGRGLQLLFYSVGIGQISSEVPQNLSASRPQDRQFILSSKKLLLSDSGFYLCAWSVPGSTGELFFGEGSRLTVL.

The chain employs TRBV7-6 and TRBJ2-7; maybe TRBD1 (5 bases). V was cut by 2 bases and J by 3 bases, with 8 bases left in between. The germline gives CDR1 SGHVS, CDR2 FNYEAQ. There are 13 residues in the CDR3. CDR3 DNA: TGTGCCAGCAGCTTAAGACAGAGCTACGAGCAGTACTTC. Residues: CASSLRQSYEQYF.

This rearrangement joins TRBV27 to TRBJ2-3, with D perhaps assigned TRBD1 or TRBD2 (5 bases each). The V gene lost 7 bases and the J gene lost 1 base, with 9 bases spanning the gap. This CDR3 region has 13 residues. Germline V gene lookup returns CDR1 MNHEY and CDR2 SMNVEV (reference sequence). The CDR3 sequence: CASTRGGTDTQYF. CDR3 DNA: TGTGCCAGCACCCGAGGGGGCACAGATACGCAGTATTTT.

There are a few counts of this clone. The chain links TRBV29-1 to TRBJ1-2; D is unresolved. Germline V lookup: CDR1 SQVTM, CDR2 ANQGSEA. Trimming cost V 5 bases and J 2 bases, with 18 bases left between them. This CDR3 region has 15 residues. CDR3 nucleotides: TGCAGCGTTACGTTGTCGGGGATCTCCAACTATGGCTACACCTTC. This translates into CSVTLSGISNYGYTF.

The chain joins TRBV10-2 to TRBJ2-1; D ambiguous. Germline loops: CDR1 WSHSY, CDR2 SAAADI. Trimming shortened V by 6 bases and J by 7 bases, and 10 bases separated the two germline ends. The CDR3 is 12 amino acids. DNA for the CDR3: TGCGCCAGCAGCGTGATGGGGAATGAGCAGTTCTTC. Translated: CASSVMGNEQFF.

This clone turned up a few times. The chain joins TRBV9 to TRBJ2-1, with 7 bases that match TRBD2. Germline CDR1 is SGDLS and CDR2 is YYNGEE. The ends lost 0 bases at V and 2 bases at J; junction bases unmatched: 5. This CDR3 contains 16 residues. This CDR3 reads CASSVAFGTTYNEQFF. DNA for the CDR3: TGTGCCAGCAGCGTAGCTTTCGGGACTACCTACAATGAGCAGTTCTTC.

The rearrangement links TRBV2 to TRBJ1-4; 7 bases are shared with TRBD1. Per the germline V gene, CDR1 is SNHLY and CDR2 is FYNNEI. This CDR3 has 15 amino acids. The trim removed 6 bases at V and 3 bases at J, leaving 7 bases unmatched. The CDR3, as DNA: TGTGCCAGCAGCGCTGACAGGGCACCTAATGAAAAACTGTTTTTT. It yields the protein CASSADRAPNEKLFF.

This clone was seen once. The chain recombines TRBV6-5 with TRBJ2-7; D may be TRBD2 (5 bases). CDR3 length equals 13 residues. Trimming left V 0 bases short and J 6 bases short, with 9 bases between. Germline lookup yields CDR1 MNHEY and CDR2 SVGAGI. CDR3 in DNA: TGTGCCAGCAGTTACTCTAGCGTTGGCGAGCAGTACTTC. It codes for CASSYSSVGEQYF.

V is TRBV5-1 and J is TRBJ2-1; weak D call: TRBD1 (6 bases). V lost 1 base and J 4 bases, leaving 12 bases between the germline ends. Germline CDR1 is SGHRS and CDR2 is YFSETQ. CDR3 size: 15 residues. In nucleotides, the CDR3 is TGCGCCAGCAGCTTGTTAGGGACACCTTACAATGAGCAGTTCTTC. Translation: CASSLLGTPYNEQFF.

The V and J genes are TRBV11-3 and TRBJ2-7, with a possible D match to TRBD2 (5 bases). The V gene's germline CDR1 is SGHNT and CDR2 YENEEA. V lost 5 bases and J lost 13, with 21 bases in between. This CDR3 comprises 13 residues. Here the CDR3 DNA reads TGTGCCAGCAGCCTCCTCGCTCCGGGATGGCTTTACTTC. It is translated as CASSLLAPGWLYF.